The 7 T cell receptor beta chains in this list originate from one sample, sequenced in a study of blood T cell repertoires in COVID-19. Repertoires were generated with immunoSEQ multiplex PCR, while TCRdb's copy carries only in-frame clones and drops some. The sample carries about 150,000 clones, about 85% recorded once. The source material was peripheral blood. These receptors were collected from a man of 80 years or more with COVID-19, enrolled during active disease.

In its sample, this clone was seen many times. This sequence joins TRBV4-1 and TRBJ1-5; possible D gene TRBD1, 5 bases. V was cut by 6 bases and J by 3 bases, with 18 bases left in between. The CDR3 is made up of 16 amino acids. Germline V gene lookup returns CDR1 MGHRA and CDR2 YSYEKL. Here the CDR3 reads CASRPGLGGFNQPQHF. CDR3 DNA: TGCGCCAGCAGACCCGGTTTGGGGGGATTCAATCAGCCCCAGCATTTT.

The gene calls are TRBV11-2 and TRBJ2-3; 7 nucleotides agree with TRBD1. The J segment lost 13 bases and the V segment lost 1 base, leaving 11 bases of the junction unmatched. Germline loops: CDR1 SGHAT, CDR2 FQNNGV. The length of the CDR3 is 14 residues. In DNA form, the CDR3 reads TGTGCCAGCAGCTTAGGTAACTGGCAGGGGGTAGAGTATTTT. Translation gives CASSLGNWQGVEYF.

The chain is built from TRBV9 and TRBJ1-3; no clear D gene. Germline-derived CDR1 and CDR2 are SGDLS and YYNGEE. The CDR3 contains 16 residues. With 0 bases removed from V and 0 bases from J, the gap between germline ends came to 10 bases. The CDR3 sequence is CASSVDHILSGNTIYF. The CDR3 nucleotides are TGTGCCAGCAGCGTAGATCACATTCTCTCTGGAAACACCATATATTTT.

The chain carries TRBV6-5 and TRBJ2-7; 9 bases agree with TRBD1. CDR1 and CDR2 from the germline V gene are MNHEY and SVGAGI. The CDR3 sequence is 14 residues long. V was pared by 6 bases and J by 2 bases, with 5 bases of the junction left unmatched. The CDR3: CASRKTGGAYEQYF. The CDR3 bases are TGTGCCAGCAGGAAGACAGGGGGGGCCTACGAGCAGTACTTC.

This chain uses TRBV7-2 with TRBJ2-5; TRBD2 matches at 7 bases. The CDR3 runs to 18 residues. V lost 5 bases and J lost 6; bases outside the gene matches: 21. Germline values: CDR1 SGHTA, CDR2 FQGNSA. CDR3 amino acids: CASSPSTLTSRVLKTQYF. The CDR3 DNA reads as TGTGCCAGCAGCCCCTCAACCCTGACTAGCCGTGTGCTGAAGACCCAGTACTTC.

The CDR3 loop reads CASRGQGNQPQHF. Written as DNA, the CDR3 is TGTGCCAGCCGCGGACAGGGGAATCAGCCCCAGCATTTT. J is TRBJ1-5 and V is TRBV2; 9 bases align to TRBD1. CDR1 and CDR2 from the germline V gene are SNHLY and FYNNEI. V was clipped by 8 bases and J by 4 bases; unmatched bases: 3. The CDR3 spans 13 residues. The full variable domain, rest sourced from reference TRBV2 and TRBJ1-5, is EPEVTQTPSHQVTQMGQEVILRCVPISNHLYFYWYRQILGQKVEFLVSFYNNEISEKSEIFDDQFSVERPDGSNFTLKIRSTKLEDSAMYFCASRGQGNQPQHFGDGTRLSIL.

CDR3 region: CASSFSRGPYEQYF. Here the CDR3 DNA reads TGCGCCAGCAGCTTCTCGCGGGGCCCCTACGAGCAGTACTTC. The rearrangement links TRBV5-1 to TRBJ2-7; D might be TRBD2 (6 bases). Trimming shortened V by 2 bases and J by 2 bases, and 11 bases separated the two germline ends. Germline V lookup: CDR1 SGHRS, CDR2 YFSETQ. The CDR3 has 14 residues.